The clone carrying this TCR beta chain was counted only a few times. This entry comes from a study of blood T cell repertoires in COVID-19. Study as a whole: Italy, Spain and the United States were the sources of the convalescent and acute COVID-19 samples. T cells, B-cell-depleted T cells, or PBMCs provided the cDNA or gDNA that served as material.

Between the trimmed V and J ends, which lost 3 bases and 6 bases, there was a span of 21 bases. Looked up from germline, CDR1 is ENHRY and CDR2 is SYGVKD. The length of the CDR3 is 17 residues. As processed by the authors: Estimates of nucleated cell counts were drawn from the amplification of reference gene primers. The repertoire was sequenced with immunoSEQ multiplex PCR; TCRdb's copy has only in-frame clones and lacks some. V, J and clone size are those of that table, while D and trimming were read from the DNA. In the table there are 180,000 or so clones, around 85% of which are singletons. The chain recombines TRBV10-3 with TRBJ1-5; D possibly corresponds to TRBD1 (5 bases). Sequenced sample: peripheral blood. The receptor comes from an elderly woman with acute or convalescent COVID-19. As DNA, the CDR3 is TGTGCCATCAGTGAAACGCGGCAGGGAAAGATGGGTCAGCCCCAGCATTTT. Translation: CAISETRQGKMGQPQHF.